This TCR beta chain came from a study of T cell changes during pregnancy in multiple sclerosis. Generated by immunoSEQ multiplex PCR, the TCRdb table keeps only in-frame clones and is missing some. Among 70,000 to 95,000 clones listed, around 93% were seen once. Trimming cost V 3 bases and J 4 bases, with 9 bases left between them. This CDR3 contains 12 residues. CDR1 is SQVTM, CDR2 ANQGSEA, per germline. The input for sequencing was peripheral blood, taken in the third trimester of pregnancy. The TCR sequence derives from a female donor with multiple sclerosis, enrolled in a pregnancy study. The J gene is TRBJ1-1, the V gene TRBV29-1; TRBD1 might be the D (6 bases). CDR3 residues: CSVDRGATEAFF. The CDR3 DNA is TGCAGCGTTGACAGGGGAGCCACTGAAGCTTTCTTT.